This T cell receptor beta chain is from a study of control samples from healthy donors and cancer patients. V was shortened by 6 bases and J by 6 bases, with 15 bases between the two germline ends. The length of the CDR3 is 14 residues. Germline CDR1 reads SNHLY; CDR2 reads FYNNEI. Libraries were prepared by immunoSEQ multiplex PCR; TCRdb keeps only in-frame clonotypes and omits some of them. This sample has approximately 160,000 clones, with around 93% found just once. This TCR was recovered from a woman aged 55-75 years in good health. The sample was blood. This chain joins TRBV2 and TRBJ1-5; D might be TRBD1 (5 bases). CDR3 DNA: TGTGCCAGCAGCACAGGTGTATCGGGTCAGCCCCAGCATTTT. It codes for CASSTGVSGQPQHF.